Listed here are 29 T cell receptor beta chains from one sample, sequenced in a study of cytomegalovirus exposure and HLA in healthy donors. The protocol was immunoSEQ multiplex PCR, while the TCRdb copy is restricted to in-frame clones and leaves out a portion. The repertoire holds about 57,000 clones, with approximately 93% as singletons. The sequenced material came from PBMCs. The source is a woman aged 18-29 years in good health and CMV-seronegative.

V and J are TRBV9 and TRBJ1-1; D uncertain. The V and J ends lost 4 bases and 1 base respectively, with 11 bases between them. CDR1 is SGDLS and CDR2 is YYNGEE in the germline V gene. The length of the CDR3 is 14 residues. As DNA, the CDR3 is TGTGCCAGCAGCATAGCGCCAGGGAACACTGAAGCTTTCTTT. It translates to CASSIAPGNTEAFF.

The chain has TRBV4-3 and TRBJ1-2; D may be TRBD1 (6 bases). CDR1 LGHNA and CDR2 YSLEER come from the germline V gene. V lost 0 bases and J lost 8, with 19 bases in between. The CDR3 consists of 16 residues. The CDR3 region has the DNA TGCGCCAGCAGCCAAGATGTGTACAGGGCCCCTCGAGGCTACACCTTC. This translates into CASSQDVYRAPRGYTF.

The V call is TRBV7-9, the J call TRBJ2-1; D is possibly TRBD2 (6 bases). The germline V gene has CDR1 SEHNR and CDR2 FQNEAQ (reference sequence). Trimming cost V 6 bases and J 3 bases, with 18 bases left between them. This CDR3 has 16 residues. CDR3 region: CASSRGLGRGYNEQFF. CDR3 DNA: TGTGCCAGCAGTCGGGGGTTGGGACGGGGCTACAATGAGCAGTTCTTC.

Concerning this clone itself: The sample holds other DNA sequences that translate to the same CDR3. This chain joins TRBV7-6 and TRBJ1-1; TRBD1 might be the D (5 bases). Germline-derived CDR1 and CDR2 are SGHVS and FNYEAQ. The CDR3 length is 11 residues. The V end lost 5 bases, the J end lost 7 bases, and 8 bases lay between the germline ends. The CDR3 here is CASSLTGEAFF. The CDR3 DNA is TGTGCCAGCAGCCTAACAGGTGAAGCTTTCTTT.

The J gene is TRBJ1-4, the V gene TRBV7-6, with 8 bases fitting TRBD1. After removal of 2 bases from V and 7 bases from J, the junction contained 15 bases not matched to a gene. Germline V lookup: CDR1 SGHVS, CDR2 FNYEAQ. The CDR3 sequence is 18 residues long. CDR3 residues: CASSLRGSGGAYSEKLFF. In nucleotides, the CDR3 is TGTGCCAGCAGCTTAAGGGGGTCAGGGGGCGCGTATAGTGAAAAACTGTTTTTT. The variable domain in full, with the rest retrieved from reference TRBV7-6 and TRBJ1-4, is GAGVSQSPRYKVTKRGQDVALRCDPISGHVSLYWYRQALGQGPEFLTYFNYEAQQDKSGLPNDRFSAERPEGSISTLTIQRTEQRDSAMYRCASSLRGSGGAYSEKLFFGSGTQLSVL.

The chain links TRBV5-4 to TRBJ2-7; the D gene is possibly TRBD2 (5 bases). Trimming shortened V by 2 bases and J by 5 bases, and 14 bases separated the two germline ends. The CDR3 totals 14 residues. CDR1 and CDR2 from the germline V gene are SGHNT and YYREEE (reference sequence). CDR3 DNA sequence: TGTGCCAGCAGCTTTCTTGGGAGAGTGGACGAGCAGTACGTC. Its translation is CASSFLGRVDEQYV.

For the CDR3, the DNA is TGTGCCAGCAGTGAAAGGGGTCTAGCGGGAGGACAGACCCAGTACTTC. Amino acid sequence: CASSERGLAGGQTQYF. V gene TRBV6-1 combines with J gene TRBJ2-5; 11 bases are shared with TRBD2. V gave up 2 bases and J gave up 6 bases; unmatched junction bases: 8. The CDR3 covers 16 residues. Germline-derived CDR1 and CDR2 are MNHNS and SASEGT.

CDR3 residues: CASSPGTHGGPLLRNNEQFF. CDR3 nucleotide sequence: TGTGCCAGCAGTCCTGGGACACATGGGGGACCCCTCCTACGGAACAATGAGCAGTTCTTC. The chain combines TRBV2 with TRBJ2-1; D is possibly TRBD1 (6 bases). Germline V gene lookup returns CDR1 SNHLY and CDR2 FYNNEI. With 5 bases removed from V and 5 bases from J, the gap between germline ends came to 31 bases. The length of the CDR3 is 20 residues. The full variable domain, completed using reference TRBV2 and TRBJ2-1, is EPEVTQTPSHQVTQMGQEVILRCVPISNHLYFYWYRQILGQKVEFLVSFYNNEISEKSEIFDDQFSVERPDGSNFTLKIRSTKLEDSAMYFCASSPGTHGGPLLRNNEQFFGPGTRLTVL.

This chain joins TRBV7-9 and TRBJ1-1, with 7 bases that match TRBD1. Per the germline V gene, CDR1 is SEHNR and CDR2 is FQNEAQ (reference sequence). There are 14 residues in the CDR3. The trim removed 5 bases at V and 4 bases at J, leaving 7 bases unmatched. The CDR3 DNA is TGTGCCAGCAGCCTACAGGGGAGCGGCACTGAAGCTTTCTTT. Its protein is CASSLQGSGTEAFF.

V gene TRBV9 combines with J gene TRBJ1-1, with 7 bases matching TRBD1. The V gene's germline CDR1 is SGDLS and CDR2 YYNGEE. The CDR3 is 16 residues long. The junction had 11 bases not matched to a gene; V was cut back by 3 bases and J by 3 bases. The CDR3 coding sequence is TGTGCCAGCAGCGCACGACAGGGTCTCGGGGACACTGAAGCTTTCTTT. This encodes CASSARQGLGDTEAFF.

This clone occurred once. The chain carries TRBV4-1 and TRBJ2-3, with D unclear. Looked up from germline, CDR1 is MGHRA and CDR2 is YSYEKL. The CDR3 consists of 14 residues. The V gene lost 0 bases and the J gene lost 0 bases, with 4 bases spanning the gap. The CDR3 DNA follows: TGCGCCAGCAGCCAAGACCGGAGCACAGATACGCAGTATTTT. Residues: CASSQDRSTDTQYF.

The V gene is TRBV6-5, the J gene TRBJ2-2; a weak D match, TRBD1 (5 bases). Germline loops: CDR1 MNHEY, CDR2 SVGAGI. The ends were cut back, 5 bases at V and 5 bases at J, with 9 bases in the middle. The CDR3 is made up of 13 amino acids. CDR3 bases: TGTGCCAGCAGTCCTCAGGGAACCGGGGAGCTGTTTTTT. Residues: CASSPQGTGELFF.

The chain combines TRBV7-7 with TRBJ2-2; TRBD1 matches at 7 bases. The CDR3 runs 17 residues. From germline, CDR1 is SSHAT and CDR2 FNYEAQ (reference sequence). Trimming at V came to 5 bases and at J to 0 bases, leaving 9 bases not matched to a gene. The CDR3 DNA sequence: TGTGCCAGCAGCCCCTACAGGGGATCCGCGAACACCGGGGAGCTGTTTTTT. It specifies CASSPYRGSANTGELFF.

The chain recombines TRBV5-5 with TRBJ2-3; 7 positions agree with TRBD2. Looked up from germline, CDR1 is SGHKS and CDR2 is YYEKEE (reference sequence). V was pared by 5 bases and J by 3 bases, with 12 bases of the junction left unmatched. The CDR3 is 16 amino acids. The DNA for the CDR3 is TGTGCCAGCAGTTCGGACGGACTAGTTCGAACAGATACGCAGTATTTT. This sequence encodes CASSSDGLVRTDTQYF.

This rearrangement joins TRBV10-1 to TRBJ1-4; a possible D gene is TRBD1 (6 bases). V lost 6 bases and J 8 bases, leaving 16 bases between the germline ends. CDR1 and CDR2 (germline): WNHNN, SYGVQD (reference sequence). CDR3 length equals 14 residues. CDR3 DNA: TGCGCCAGCAGCCGGGACACCTTCGGGGAAAAACTGTTTTTT. It is translated as CASSRDTFGEKLFF.

The V gene is TRBV9, the J gene TRBJ1-1; TRBD1 is a possible D gene (6 bases). The CDR3 runs 16 residues. The V gene's germline CDR1 is SGDLS and CDR2 YYNGEE. V shed 4 bases and J shed 3 bases, with 19 bases lying between them. The CDR3 nucleotides read TGTGCCAGCAGCCCAGGGAGGGGGAGGGTGGACACTGAAGCTTTCTTT. Its protein is CASSPGRGRVDTEAFF.

V and J are TRBV7-2 and TRBJ2-7; 9 nucleotides agree with TRBD2. This CDR3 has 16 amino acids. Trimming cost V 3 bases and J 2 bases; bases outside gene matches: 8. CDR1 is SGHTA, CDR2 FQGNSA, per germline. DNA of the CDR3: TGTGCCAGCAGCTTTGCGGGGGGGCAGGATACCTACGAGCAGTACTTC. It specifies CASSFAGGQDTYEQYF.

The chain couples TRBV21-1 to TRBJ2-7; TRBD2 was called by the table and not checked on the DNA. TRBV21-1 is deemed a pseudogene. The CDR3 is 16 residues long. CDR3 bases: TGTGCCAGCAGCAAAGGAGGGCGGGAATTCTCCTACGAGCAGTACGTC. Protein product: CASSKGGREFSYEQYV.

A few counts support this clone. The chain links TRBV6-1 to TRBJ1-2, with D possibly being TRBD1 (6 bases). V was clipped by 0 bases and J by 4 bases, with 12 bases between them. Germline V gives CDR1 MNHNS, CDR2 SASEGT. The CDR3 is 15 amino acids. CDR3 nucleotide sequence: TGTGCCAGCAGTGAAGCGTGGCAGGGGACCTATGGCTACACCTTC. Its translation is CASSEAWQGTYGYTF.

The rearrangement joins TRBV4-2 to TRBJ2-7; no firm D call. Trimming pared 0 bases from V and 4 bases from J, leaving 10 bases between. In germline, CDR1 is LGHNA, CDR2 YNFKEQ. The CDR3 spans 14 residues. This CDR3 is CASSQDRGAYEQYF. The CDR3, as DNA: TGTGCCAGCAGCCAAGATAGAGGAGCTTACGAGCAGTACTTC.

The chain is built from TRBV7-9 and TRBJ2-7; the match to TRBD1 covers 7 bases. The CDR3 extends over 13 amino acids. V shed 9 bases and J 3 bases; nucleotides not matched to a gene: 8. CDR1 is SEHNR and CDR2 is FQNEAQ in the germline V gene (reference sequence). The CDR3, as DNA: TGTGCCAGTGACAGGGAAAAGTTCTACGAGCAGTACTTC. Its protein product is CASDREKFYEQYF.

The chain is built from TRBV27 and TRBJ2-7; D is perhaps TRBD1 (6 bases). Germline loops: CDR1 MNHEY, CDR2 SMNVEV (reference sequence). V dropped 4 bases and J dropped 1 base, with 14 bases sitting between them. The CDR3 consists of 15 residues. CDR3 in amino acids: CASSSAGVGSYEQYF. As DNA, the CDR3 is TGTGCCAGCAGTTCCGCAGGGGTAGGGTCCTACGAGCAGTACTTC.

This clone was detected only once. V gene TRBV6-1 combines with J gene TRBJ1-3; TRBD1 might be the D (6 bases). The germline V gene encodes CDR1 MNHNS and CDR2 SASEGT. The CDR3 contains 14 residues. Trimming left V 3 bases short and J 3 bases short, with 9 bases between. The chain's CDR3 is CASSEGANGNTIYF. CDR3 nucleotides: TGTGCCAGCAGTGAGGGGGCTAATGGAAACACCATATATTTT.

The chain couples TRBV7-9 to TRBJ2-2; TRBD1 might be the D (6 bases). Germline CDR1 SEHNR, CDR2 FQNEAQ (reference sequence). V was pared by 5 bases and J by 11 bases, with 15 bases between. The CDR3 loop spans 13 amino acids. The CDR3 bases are TGTGCCAGCAGCCCCAGGTTGGGGACAGAGCTGTTTTTT. Protein product: CASSPRLGTELFF.

This clone was seen only once. CDR3 coding DNA: TGCAGCGGGGCCGGGACAGGGACCCAAGAGACCCAGTACTTC. It yields the protein CSGAGTGTQETQYF. The chain has TRBV29-1 and TRBJ2-5, with 9 bases matching TRBD1. V lost 7 bases to trimming and J lost 1 base; unmatched junction nucleotides: 7. Germline CDR1 is SQVTM and CDR2 is ANQGSEA. The CDR3 contains 14 residues.

The chain carries TRBV7-9 and TRBJ1-1, with 8 bases matching TRBD1. Germline trimming cut 5 bases from V and 5 bases from J; bases unmatched to any gene: 1. The CDR3 covers 12 residues. The germline V gene encodes CDR1 SEHNR and CDR2 FQNEAQ (reference sequence). The CDR3 region is CASSGDRTEAFF. For the CDR3, the DNA is TGTGCCAGCAGCGGGGACAGGACTGAAGCTTTCTTT.

This sequence joins TRBV5-4 and TRBJ1-4, with 10 bases matching TRBD1. V lost 3 bases and J lost 4; bases outside the gene matches: 3. This CDR3 contains 15 residues. Germline CDR1 reads SGHNT; CDR2 reads YYREEE (reference sequence). CDR3 nucleotides: TGTGCCAGCAGCTACAGGACAGGGGGTAATGAAAAACTGTTTTTT. Translated, it gives CASSYRTGGNEKLFF.

The V and J genes are TRBV11-2 and TRBJ2-3, with 9 bases aligning to TRBD2. The V segment lost 3 bases and the J segment 6 bases; nucleotides outside the gene matches: 10. Germline values: CDR1 SGHAT, CDR2 FQNNGV. This CDR3 is 16 amino acids long. CDR3 in DNA: TGTGCCAGCAGCTTTCTACCTAGCGGGGCCTCCGATACGCAGTATTTT. This sequence encodes CASSFLPSGASDTQYF.

V is TRBV7-2 and J is TRBJ2-3; TRBD2 matches at 9 bases. From germline, CDR1 is SGHTA and CDR2 FQGNSA. J was trimmed by 0 bases and V by 5 bases; bases with no gene match: 9. The CDR3 totals 17 residues. The CDR3 loop reads CASSRWLAGTSTDTQYF. For the CDR3, the DNA is TGTGCCAGCAGCCGTTGGCTAGCGGGAACTAGCACAGATACGCAGTATTTT.